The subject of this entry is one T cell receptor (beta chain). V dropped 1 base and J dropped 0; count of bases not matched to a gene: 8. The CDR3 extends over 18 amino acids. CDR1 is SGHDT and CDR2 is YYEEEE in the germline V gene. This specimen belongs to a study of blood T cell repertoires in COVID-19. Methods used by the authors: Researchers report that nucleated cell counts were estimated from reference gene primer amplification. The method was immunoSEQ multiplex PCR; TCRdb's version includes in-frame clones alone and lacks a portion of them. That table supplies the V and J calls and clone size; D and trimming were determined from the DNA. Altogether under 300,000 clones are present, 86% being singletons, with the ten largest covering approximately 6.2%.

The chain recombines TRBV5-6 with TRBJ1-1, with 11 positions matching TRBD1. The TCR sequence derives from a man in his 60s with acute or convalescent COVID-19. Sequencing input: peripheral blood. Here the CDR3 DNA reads TGTGCCAGCAGCTTGCTTTCGGGACAGGGGGTTATGAACACTGAAGCTTTCTTT. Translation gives CASSLLSGQGVMNTEAFF.